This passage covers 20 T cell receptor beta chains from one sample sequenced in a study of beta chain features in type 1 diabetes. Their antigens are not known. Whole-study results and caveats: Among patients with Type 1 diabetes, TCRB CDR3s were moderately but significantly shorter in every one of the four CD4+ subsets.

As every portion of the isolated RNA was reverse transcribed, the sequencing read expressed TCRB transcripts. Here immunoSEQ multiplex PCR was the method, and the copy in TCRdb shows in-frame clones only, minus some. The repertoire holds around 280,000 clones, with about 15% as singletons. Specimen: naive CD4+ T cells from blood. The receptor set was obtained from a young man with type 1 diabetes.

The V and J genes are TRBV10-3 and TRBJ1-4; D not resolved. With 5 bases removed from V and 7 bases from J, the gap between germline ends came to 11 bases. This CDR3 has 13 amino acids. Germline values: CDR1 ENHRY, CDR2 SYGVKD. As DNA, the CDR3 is TGTGCCATCAGTTTCGCCCCCAGTGAAAAACTGTTTTTT. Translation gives CAISFAPSEKLFF.

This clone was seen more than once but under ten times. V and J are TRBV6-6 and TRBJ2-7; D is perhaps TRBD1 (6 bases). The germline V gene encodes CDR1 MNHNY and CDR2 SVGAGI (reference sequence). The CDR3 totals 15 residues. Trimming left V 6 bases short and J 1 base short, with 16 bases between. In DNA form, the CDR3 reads TGTGCCAGCAGCCAACAGGGAAGGAGTTCCTACGAGCAGTACTTC. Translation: CASSQQGRSSYEQYF.

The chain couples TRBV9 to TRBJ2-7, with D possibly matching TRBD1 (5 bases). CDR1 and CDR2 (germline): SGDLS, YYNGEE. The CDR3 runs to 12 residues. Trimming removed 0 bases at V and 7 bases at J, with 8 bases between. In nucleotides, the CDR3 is TGTGCCAGCAGCGTAGTCCAGGGAGAGCAGTACTTC. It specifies CASSVVQGEQYF.

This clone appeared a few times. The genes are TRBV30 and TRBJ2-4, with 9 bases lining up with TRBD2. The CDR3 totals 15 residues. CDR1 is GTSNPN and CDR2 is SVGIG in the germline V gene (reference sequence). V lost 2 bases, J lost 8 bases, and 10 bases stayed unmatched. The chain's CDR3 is CAWSTAGGPLDIQYF. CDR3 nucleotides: TGTGCCTGGAGTACCGCGGGAGGGCCTCTTGACATTCAGTACTTC.

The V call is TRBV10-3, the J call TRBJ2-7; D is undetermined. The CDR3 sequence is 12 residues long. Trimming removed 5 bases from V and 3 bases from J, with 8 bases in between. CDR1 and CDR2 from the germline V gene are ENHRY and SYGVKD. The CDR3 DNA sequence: TGTGCCATCAGTTTTGGAGACTACGAGCAGTACTTC. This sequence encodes CAISFGDYEQYF.

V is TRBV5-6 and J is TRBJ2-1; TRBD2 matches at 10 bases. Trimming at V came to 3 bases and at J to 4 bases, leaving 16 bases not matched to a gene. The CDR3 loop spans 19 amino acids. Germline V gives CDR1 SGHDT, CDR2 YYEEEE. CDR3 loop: CASSSGLAALRALYNEQFF. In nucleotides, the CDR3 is TGTGCCAGCAGCTCAGGACTAGCGGCCCTACGGGCGTTATACAATGAGCAGTTCTTC.

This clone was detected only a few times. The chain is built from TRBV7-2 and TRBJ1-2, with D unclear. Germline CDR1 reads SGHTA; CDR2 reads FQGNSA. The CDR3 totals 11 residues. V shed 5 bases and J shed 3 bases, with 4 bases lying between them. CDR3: CASSRDYGYTF. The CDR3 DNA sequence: TGTGCCAGCAGCCGTGACTATGGCTACACCTTC.

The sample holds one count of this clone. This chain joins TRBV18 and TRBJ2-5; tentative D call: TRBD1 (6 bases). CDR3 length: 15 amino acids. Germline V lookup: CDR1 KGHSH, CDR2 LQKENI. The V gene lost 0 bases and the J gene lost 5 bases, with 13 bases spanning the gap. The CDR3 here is CASSPPGTLHETQYF. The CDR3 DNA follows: TGTGCCAGCTCACCACCCGGGACACTGCACGAGACCCAGTACTTC.

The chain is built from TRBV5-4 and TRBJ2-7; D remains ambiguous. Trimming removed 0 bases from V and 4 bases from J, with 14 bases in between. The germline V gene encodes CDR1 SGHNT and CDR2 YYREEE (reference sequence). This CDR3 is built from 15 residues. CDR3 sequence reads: CASSLASQALYEQYF. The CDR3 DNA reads TGTGCCAGCAGCTTGGCCTCCCAAGCATTATACGAGCAGTACTTC.

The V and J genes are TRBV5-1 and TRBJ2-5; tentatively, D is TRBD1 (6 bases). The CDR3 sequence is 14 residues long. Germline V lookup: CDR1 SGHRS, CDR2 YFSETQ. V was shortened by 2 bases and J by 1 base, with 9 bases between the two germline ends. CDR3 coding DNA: TGCGCCAGCAGCTTACGGACAGCCCAAGAGACCCAGTACTTC. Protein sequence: CASSLRTAQETQYF.

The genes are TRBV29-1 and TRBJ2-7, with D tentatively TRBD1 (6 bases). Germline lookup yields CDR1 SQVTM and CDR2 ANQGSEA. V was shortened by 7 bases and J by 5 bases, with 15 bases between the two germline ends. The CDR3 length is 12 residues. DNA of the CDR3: TGCAGCGCTCGGACAGCCGGCGACGAGCAGTACTTC. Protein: CSARTAGDEQYF.

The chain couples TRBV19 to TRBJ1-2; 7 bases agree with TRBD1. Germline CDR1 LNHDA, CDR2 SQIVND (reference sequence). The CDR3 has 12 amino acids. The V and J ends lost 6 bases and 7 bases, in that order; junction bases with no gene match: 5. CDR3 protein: CASRQGLSGYTF. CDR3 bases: TGTGCCAGTAGACAGGGGCTTTCTGGCTACACCTTC.

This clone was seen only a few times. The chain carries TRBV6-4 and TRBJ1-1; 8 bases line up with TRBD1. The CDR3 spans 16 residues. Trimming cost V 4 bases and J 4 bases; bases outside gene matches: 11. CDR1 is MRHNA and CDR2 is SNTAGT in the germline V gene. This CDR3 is CASSVLQGARGTEAFF. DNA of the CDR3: TGTGCCAGCAGTGTTCTCCAGGGGGCGCGAGGCACTGAAGCTTTCTTT.

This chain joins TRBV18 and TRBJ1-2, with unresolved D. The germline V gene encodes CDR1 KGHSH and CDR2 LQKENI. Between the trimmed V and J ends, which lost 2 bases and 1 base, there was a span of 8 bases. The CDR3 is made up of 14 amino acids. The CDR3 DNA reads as TGTGCCAGCTCACCAGGGCCGAATAACTATGGCTACACCTTC. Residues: CASSPGPNNYGYTF.

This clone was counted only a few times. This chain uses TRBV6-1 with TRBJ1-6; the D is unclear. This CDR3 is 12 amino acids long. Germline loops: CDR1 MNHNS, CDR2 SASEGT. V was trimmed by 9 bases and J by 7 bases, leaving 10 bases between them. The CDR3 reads CASSTDNSPLHF. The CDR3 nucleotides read TGTGCCAGTTCTACAGACAATTCACCCCTCCACTTT.

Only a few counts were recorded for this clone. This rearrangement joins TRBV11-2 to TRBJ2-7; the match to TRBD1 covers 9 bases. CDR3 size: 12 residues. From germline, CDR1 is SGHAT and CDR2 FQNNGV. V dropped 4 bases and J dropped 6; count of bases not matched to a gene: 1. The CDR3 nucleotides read TGTGCCAGCAGCTGGGACAGGGCCGAGCAGTACTTC. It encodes CASSWDRAEQYF. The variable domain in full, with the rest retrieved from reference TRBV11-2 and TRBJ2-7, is EAGVAQSPRYKIIEKRQSVAFWCNPISGHATLYWYQQILGQGPKLLIQFQNNGVVDDSQLPKDRFSAERLKGVDSTLKIQPAKLEDSAVYLCASSWDRAEQYFGPGTRLTVT.

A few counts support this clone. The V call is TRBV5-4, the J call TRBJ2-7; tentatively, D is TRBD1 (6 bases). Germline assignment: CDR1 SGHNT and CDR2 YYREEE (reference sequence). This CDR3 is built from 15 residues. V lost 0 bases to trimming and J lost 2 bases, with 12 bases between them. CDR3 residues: CASSLAMAGAYEQYF. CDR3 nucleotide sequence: TGTGCCAGCAGCTTGGCAATGGCAGGGGCCTACGAGCAGTACTTC.

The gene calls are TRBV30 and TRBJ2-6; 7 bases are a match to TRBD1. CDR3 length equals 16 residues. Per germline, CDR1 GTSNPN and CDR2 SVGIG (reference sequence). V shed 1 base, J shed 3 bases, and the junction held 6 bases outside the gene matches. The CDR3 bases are TGTGCCTGGAGTGCAACAGGGGTCAGTGGGGCCAACGTCCTGACTTTC. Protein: CAWSATGVSGANVLTF.

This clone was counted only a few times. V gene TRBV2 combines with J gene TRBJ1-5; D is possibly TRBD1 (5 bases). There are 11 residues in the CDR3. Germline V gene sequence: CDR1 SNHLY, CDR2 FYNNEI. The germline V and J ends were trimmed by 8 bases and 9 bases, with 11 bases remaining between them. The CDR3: CASGEGWPQHF. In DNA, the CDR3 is TGTGCCAGCGGGGAGGGGTGGCCCCAGCATTTT.

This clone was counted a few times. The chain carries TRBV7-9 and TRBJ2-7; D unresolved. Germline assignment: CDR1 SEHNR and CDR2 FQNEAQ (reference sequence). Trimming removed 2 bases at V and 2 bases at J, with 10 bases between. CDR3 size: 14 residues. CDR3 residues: CASSLLPGPYEQYF. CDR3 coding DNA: TGTGCCAGCAGCTTACTTCCGGGTCCCTACGAGCAGTACTTC.